One T cell receptor (beta chain) is described in this entry. What it binds is unknown. This sample stems from a study of T cell repertoires in cytomegalovirus infection. The wider study: Both CMV infection and a matching HLA type were indicated by public TCR beta signatures. Study-wide findings and caveats: Dominant in the ex vivo response were TCR beta clonotypes restricted by HLA-C and specific for CMV. Pooled public TCR beta family frequency picked out CMV carriers with the relevant HLA.

The V end lost 5 bases, the J end lost 5 bases, and 12 bases lay between the germline ends. This CDR3 has 14 amino acids. CDR1 LNHDA and CDR2 SQIVND come from the germline V gene (reference sequence). Via MiXCR, TCRdb re-called the reads, giving one row per CDR3 protein. The sample lists around 490,000 distinct CDR3 sequences, approximately 25% seen once, with 13% in the top ten. The receptor comes from a human donor in good health (CMV status not recorded). Some clones in this sample may be carry-over from other donors' samples. The chain carries TRBV19 and TRBJ1-4; no clear D. The sequenced sample was PBMCs. The CDR3 coding sequence is TGTGCCAGTAGTGTTGCGGGCCCCAATGAAAAACTGTTTTTT. Protein product: CASSVAGPNEKLFF.